This TCR beta chain was recovered during a study of blood T cell repertoires in COVID-19. Data came from immunoSEQ multiplex PCR; TCRdb stores just in-frame clones and leaves some out. This sample yields some 130,000 clones, of which 84% are seen a single time; about 5.5% belongs to the top ten. Germline V gene sequence: CDR1 SGHRS, CDR2 YFSETQ. This CDR3 region has 15 residues. The ends lost 4 bases at V and 2 bases at J; junction bases unmatched: 7. The rearrangement links TRBV5-1 to TRBJ2-5, with 8 bases identical to TRBD2. The material sequenced was PBMCs or T cells enriched from blood (not recorded which). The clonotype was recovered from a man aged 40-55 years with acute COVID-19. The DNA for the CDR3 is TGCGCCAGCAGCCCGATGACTAGCGCTCAAGAGACCCAGTACTTC. Encoded protein: CASSPMTSAQETQYF.